The TCR beta chain described here comes from a study of Graves' ophthalmopathy and Graves' hyperthyroidism. CDR1 is SGHTA and CDR2 is FQGTGA in the germline V gene. The CDR3 length is 17 residues. The ends lost 3 bases at V and 7 bases at J; junction bases unmatched: 10. For repertoire sequencing, the TCR beta CDR3 regions were amplified from RNA transcripts. In the first round, RT-PCR was carried out with HTBI primers, and a multiplex PCR formed the second round. TCRdb analysed the multiplex PCR reads with MiXCR anew, one entry per CDR3 protein. The sample has about 410,000 distinct CDR3 sequences; about 17% are singletons. There are many counts of this clonotype. Its cognate antigen is unknown. Ophthalmopathy in the donors was of moderate-to-severe activity, with CAS ≥3, NOSPECS ≥4 and duration under 3 months. Study-wide results and limits: The authors also found most expanded thyroid clonotypes above 0.001 frequency in blood. The model predicted progression of ophthalmopathy with a sensitivity of roughly 71%, and its specificity was 72% to 80%. Built on 13 signatures, a model told ophthalmopathy apart from stable hyperthyroidism with 85% to 90% sensitivity and approximately 80% specificity.

The chain has TRBV7-3 and TRBJ1-6; TRBD1 matches 9 bases. This sequence was found in a woman aged 18-29 years with Graves' ophthalmopathy. Sequenced input: peripheral blood. The CDR3 is CASSFYPVGQGNSPLHF. The DNA of the CDR3 is TGTGCCAGCAGCTTTTACCCGGTGGGACAGGGAAATTCACCCCTCCACTTT. Looking up the rest from reference TRBV7-3 and TRBJ1-6 gives the full variable domain: GAGVSQTPSNKVTEKGKYVELRCDPISGHTALYWYRQSLGQGPEFLIYFQGTGAADDSGLPNDRFFAVRPEGSVSTLKIQRTERGDSAVYLCASSFYPVGQGNSPLHFGNGTRLTVT.